Below are 5 T cell receptor beta chains sequenced from a single sample in a study of blood T cell repertoires in COVID-19. Only in-frame clones appear in the TCRdb table, and some are missing; sequencing was by immunoSEQ multiplex PCR. The sample shows about 200,000 clones, about 82% of them seen only once. The sample taken for sequencing was peripheral blood. The receptors were gathered from an elderly woman with acute or convalescent COVID-19.

For the CDR3, the DNA is TGTGCCAGCAGCTCAAGCGTACAGGGGGCTTCGGAGACCCAGTACTTC. Its translation: CASSSSVQGASETQYF. J is TRBJ2-5 and V is TRBV4-2, with 9 bases fitting TRBD1. Looked up from germline, CDR1 is LGHNA and CDR2 is YNFKEQ. The CDR3 loop spans 16 amino acids. J gave up 5 bases and V 5 bases, and 12 bases lay outside the gene matches.

The CDR3 DNA is TGTGCCAGCAGCTTAACCCAGAGCACAGATACGCAGTATTTT. Protein: CASSLTQSTDTQYF. The chain links TRBV11-1 to TRBJ2-3; D is unresolved. The CDR3 is 14 residues long. Trimming took 2 bases from V and 0 from J, leaving 6 bases between them. Germline-derived CDR1 and CDR2 are SGHAT and FQDESV (reference sequence).

The chain combines TRBV7-9 with TRBJ1-1; D is perhaps TRBD1 (5 bases). This CDR3 is 14 amino acids long. V lost 5 bases and J lost 0, with 10 bases in between. Germline CDR1 SEHNR, CDR2 FQNEAQ (reference sequence). CDR3 DNA: TGTGCCAGCAGCAAAACAGGTATGAACACTGAAGCTTTCTTT. It specifies CASSKTGMNTEAFF.

J is TRBJ1-6 and V is TRBV9; D may be TRBD1 (6 bases). With 1 base removed from V and 5 bases from J, the gap between germline ends came to 13 bases. The length of the CDR3 is 16 residues. Germline values: CDR1 SGDLS, CDR2 YYNGEE. CDR3 bases: TGTGCCAGCAGCGTACAAGACAGGCTAGATAATTCACCCCTCCACTTT. Its protein product is CASSVQDRLDNSPLHF.

This chain uses TRBV11-2 with TRBJ1-2; D not certain. Trimming cost V 5 bases and J 7 bases, with 20 bases left between them. The CDR3 contains 15 residues. From germline, CDR1 is SGHAT and CDR2 FQNNGV. The CDR3 is CASSVYSGGSFGYTF. The DNA of the CDR3 is TGTGCCAGCAGCGTATACTCCGGAGGATCATTTGGCTACACCTTC.